This record covers a single T cell receptor beta chain. Its cognate antigen is unknown. This CDR3 is built from 14 residues. Germline loops: CDR1 SGDLS, CDR2 YYNGEE. J lost 5 bases, V lost 4 bases, and 4 bases had no gene match. The data stem from a study of T-cell memory formation after mild COVID-19. Study summary: Clusters of TCRs were largely donor specific.

Study observations and caveats: CD4+ clones that contracted lay mainly in CM and EM; CD8+ ones lay in EMRA.

Barcoded TCR alpha and TCR beta cDNA libraries with UMIs came from 5'RACE using constant-segment primers. TCRdb processed the 5' RACE reads anew with MiXCR; each CDR3 protein has one entry. The top ten clones hold around 13% of a sample with hundreds of thousands of distinct CDR3 sequences, 20% of them seen once. Sequenced sample: PBMCs or a T cell subset sorted from them (not recorded which). The chain links TRBV9 to TRBJ2-1, with 9 positions matching TRBD2. The receptor comes from an adult woman who had mild COVID-19 (a few samples of this study predate the infection). Cell type and time point are not known. The CDR3 bases are TGTGCCAGCAGCCTGACTAGCGGACACAATGAGCAGTTCTTC. Translation: CASSLTSGHNEQFF.